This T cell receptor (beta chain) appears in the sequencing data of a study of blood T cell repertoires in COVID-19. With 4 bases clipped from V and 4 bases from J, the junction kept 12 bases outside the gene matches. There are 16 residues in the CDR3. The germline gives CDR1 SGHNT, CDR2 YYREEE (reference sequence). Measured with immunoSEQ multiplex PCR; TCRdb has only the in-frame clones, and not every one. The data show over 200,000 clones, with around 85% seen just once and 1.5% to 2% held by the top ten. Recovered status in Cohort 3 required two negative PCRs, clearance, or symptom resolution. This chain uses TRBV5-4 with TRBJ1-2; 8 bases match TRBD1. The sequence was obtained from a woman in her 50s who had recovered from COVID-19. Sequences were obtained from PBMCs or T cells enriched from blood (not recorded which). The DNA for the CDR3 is TGTGCCAGCAGCACCCTCGGACAGGGAGAAGGCTATGGCTACACCTTC. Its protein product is CASSTLGQGEGYGYTF.